This TCR beta chain stems from a study of T cell responses to AZD1222 COVID-19 vaccine (dated by TCRdb to the early 2020s). The study in broad terms: AZD1222 recipients whose second dose came at about 4 weeks and those whose second dose came at about 12 weeks were combined into one group, since spike-specific TCR depth and breadth did not differ between the two schedules. TCR sequencing covered 233 trial participants: some 210 given two doses of AZD1222 and 26 given two doses of MenACWY control vaccine. Trial participants were enrolled by age into subgroups of 18-55, 56-69 and 70-plus years, and around 150, 28 and 57 TCR-sequenced participants, respectively, were included in these subgroups.

Per the publication, the time point label means: baseline before first vaccination. Vaccinee samples were obtained from the UK trials COV001 and COV002, which included a single-blind randomized controlled phase 2/3 trial of AZD1222 (ChAdOx1 nCoV-19) in healthy adults. Trial participant PBMC samples were collected at day 0 and day 28 after the second dose for TCRbeta chain sequencing. Points the paper makes about the study in general: The vaccine-associated CD4 TCRs covered the entire spike protein, and the dominant responses fell in regions 160-218 and 743-854. In the small 56-69-year group, the increase in depth fell short of significance, most likely because of low power. Reportedly, close to half of the unique spike-specific TCRs recognized epitopes lying outside the regions that are mutated in the B.1.351 and B.1.1.7 variants. Because no samples from the day 14 peak response were available, repertoires could be characterized only after the peak T cell response. After two AZD1222 doses, spike-specific TCR breadth and depth were significantly higher than at day 0 and than in MenACWY recipients. Participants were mostly white British, with more females than males. The authors suggested clonal diversity may have been underestimated. Conclusions about previously exposed vaccinees were limited because only a handful of AZD1222 recipients were SARS-CoV-2 seropositive at baseline.

At the junction V is shortened by 4 bases and J by 5 bases, with 18 bases in between. CDR1 and CDR2, looked up from the germline V gene, are SGHDT and YYEEEE. The CDR3 has 15 amino acids, counting the end cysteine and phenylalanine. Only the CDR3 DNA stays, 45 bases, in frame from base 1. A remark on this clone: Which antigen it targets is not known. It has no much larger one-base neighbor in the sample; base qualities were not kept.

The CDR3 regions of human TCRbeta chains were analyzed by immunosequencing. As for how the authors treated the data: TCRs in the repertoires were compared against a reference library of SARS-CoV-2-specific TCRs that had been generated with the MIRA antigen-specificity platform. Breadth was defined as the fraction of unique TCRs that were SARS-CoV-2-associated, and depth was defined as the fraction of total T cells that were SARS-CoV-2-associated. Using the MIRA data, each spike-specific TCR was assigned both to the spike region to which the TCR was reactive and to a CD4 or CD8 class. Log10-transformed breadth and depth values were compared by one-way ANOVA with Sidak's multiple comparisons tests. TCRdb carries this immuneACCESS record with in-frame sequences only. Its versions omit some clonotypes, under half of them owing to an unresolved V gene in the studies checked, with the rest unexplained. That table furnishes V, J and clone size, whereas the DNA furnished D and trimming. This sample holds about 110,000 clones; around 90% were observed only once. Jointly, the top ten make up over 6.5% of the sample.

This material consisted of peripheral blood, taken on day 0 of AZD1222 vaccination. Recombination linked TRBV5-6 to TRBJ2-5; possibly the D gene is TRBD1, per 5 matching bases. This TCR was recovered from an adult in good health. The DNA is TGTGCCAGCAGCCCCGAGGTAGGCTGGGGCGAGACCCAGTACTTC. This gives the protein CASSPEVGWGETQYF.